The rows below give T cell receptor beta chains drawn from one sample of a study of graft-versus-host responses after intestinal transplantation. Here immunoSEQ multiplex PCR was the method, and the copy in TCRdb shows in-frame clones only, minus some. In the table there are around 71,000 clones, approximately 94% of which are singletons. No antigen is known for these receptors. This specimen consisted of unstimulated CD8+ T cells sorted from spleen or lymph node cells, obtained before intestinal transplant. These receptors all come from a human donor who received an intestinal transplant. Each CDR3 is given with its conserved first and last residue. Each record gives: D gene, V gene, clone size, J gene, CDR3 DNA, CDR3 protein. D genes are given only for firm matches. Clone size, where shown, is once, few, many, or a class for clones that have expanded.

-	TRBV4-2	-	TRBJ1-3	TGTGCCAGCAGCCAAGATAGCGGGCTCTACTCTGGAAACACCATATATTTT	CASSQDSGLYSGNTIYF
-	TRBV21-1	-	TRBJ2-2	TGTGCCAGCAGCAACCTCATTCTAGGAGACGGGCTGTTTTTT	CASSNLILGDGLFF
-	TRBV27	-	TRBJ2-3	TGTGCCAGCAGTTTTGGTAGGTCGGATACGCAGTATTTT	CASSFGRSDTQYF
-	TRBV11-2	-	TRBJ2-7	TGTGCCAGCAGCTTCGGGGGTAACTCCTACGAGCAGTACTTC	CASSFGGNSYEQYF
-	TRBV5-1	-	TRBJ1-2	TGCGCCAGCAGCTTGGACCTCGGGGCCGGAGCTAACTATGGCTACACCTTC	CASSLDLGAGANYGYTF
TRBD2	TRBV6-5	-	TRBJ2-7	TGTGCCAGCAGTGTCTATAGCGGGGCTTCCTACGAGCAGTACTTC	CASSVYSGASYEQYF
TRBD2	TRBV27	-	TRBJ2-3	TGTGCCAGCAGTTTATCCCTGGGAGATCCAGCGGGAGATACAGATACGCAGTATTTT	CASSLSLGDPAGDTDTQYF
-	TRBV30	-	TRBJ2-5	TGTGCCTGGAGTGTGGACGGAGAAGAGACCCAGTACTTC	CAWSVDGEETQYF
TRBD1	TRBV11-3	-	TRBJ2-7	TGTGCCAGCAGCTTCGGGACAGCGATTTACGAGCAGTACTTC	CASSFGTAIYEQYF
-	TRBV15	once	TRBJ1-4	TGTGCCACCAGCCAGAGTGGCCTCCGGGACAATATGTTTTTT	CATSQSGLRDNMFF
-	TRBV28	-	TRBJ2-5	TGTGCCAGCAGTTTATCGTGGGAAACCCAGTACTTC	CASSLSWETQYF
TRBD2	TRBV7-7	-	TRBJ2-1	TGTGCCAGCAGCCTGGGGGAGGGCGTCAACGAGCAGTTCTTC	CASSLGEGVNEQFF
TRBD2	TRBV27	-	TRBJ2-5	TGTGCCAGCACTGTTAGCGGGAGGGCCGGCGAGACCCAGTACTTC	CASTVSGRAGETQYF
-	TRBV29-1	-	TRBJ1-1	TGCAGCGTTGATGAGGGGAACACTGAAGCTTTCTTT	CSVDEGNTEAFF